This TCR beta chain was observed in a study of shared clonotypes between healthy human individuals. Germline V gives CDR1 SGHAT, CDR2 FQNNGV. There are 13 residues in the CDR3. With 3 bases removed from V and 4 bases from J, the gap between germline ends came to 10 bases. As concerns this clone: Antigen specificity is unknown. This sample includes further DNA sequences coding for the same CDR3.

At deep level, the assay was performed. The protocol was immunoSEQ multiplex PCR, while the TCRdb copy is restricted to in-frame clones and leaves out a portion. This table holds 1.5 million to 2.5 million clones, over 85% found once. Findings of the study overall: Sampling used blood alone; tissue repertoires probably differ.

Terminally differentiated effector memory CD45RA+ cells were excluded from the naive CD8 cells, which were CD45RO-negative and positively selected for CCR7. The sample was naive CD8+ T cells sorted from blood. The chain recombines TRBV11-2 with TRBJ2-7; no definite D call. This TCR derives from a young man in good health. The CDR3 loop reads CASSLAGPYEQYF. CDR3 coding DNA: TGTGCCAGCAGCTTGGCCGGGCCTTACGAGCAGTACTTC. The complete variable domain, with remaining parts taken from reference TRBV11-2 and TRBJ2-7, reads EAGVAQSPRYKIIEKRQSVAFWCNPISGHATLYWYQQILGQGPKLLIQFQNNGVVDDSQLPKDRFSAERLKGVDSTLKIQPAKLEDSAVYLCASSLAGPYEQYFGPGTRLTVT.